This T cell receptor (beta chain) was sequenced in a study of T cell responses to AZD1222 COVID-19 vaccine. On this clone: Its antigen is still unknown.

The CDR3 contains 14 residues. Unmatched junction bases numbered 9, after V lost 6 bases and J lost 5 bases. Looked up from germline, CDR1 is SEHNR and CDR2 is FQNEAQ (reference sequence). The repertoire was sequenced with immunoSEQ multiplex PCR; TCRdb's copy has only in-frame clones and lacks some. This sample yields around 140,000 clones, of which roughly nine tenths are seen a single time; about 7.1% belongs to the top ten. Whole-study findings and limits: As reported, nearly half of all spike-specific TCRs target variant regions that are unmutated. Donors were mostly white British, more females; clonal diversity possibly underestimated.

The J gene is TRBJ2-5, the V gene TRBV7-9; TRBD1 matches at 7 bases. The TCR comes from an adult in good health. The sequences come from peripheral blood, collected on day 0 of AZD1222 vaccination. CDR3 region: CASSTRDRAETQYF. In DNA, the CDR3 is TGTGCCAGCAGTACCCGCGACAGGGCCGAGACCCAGTACTTC.